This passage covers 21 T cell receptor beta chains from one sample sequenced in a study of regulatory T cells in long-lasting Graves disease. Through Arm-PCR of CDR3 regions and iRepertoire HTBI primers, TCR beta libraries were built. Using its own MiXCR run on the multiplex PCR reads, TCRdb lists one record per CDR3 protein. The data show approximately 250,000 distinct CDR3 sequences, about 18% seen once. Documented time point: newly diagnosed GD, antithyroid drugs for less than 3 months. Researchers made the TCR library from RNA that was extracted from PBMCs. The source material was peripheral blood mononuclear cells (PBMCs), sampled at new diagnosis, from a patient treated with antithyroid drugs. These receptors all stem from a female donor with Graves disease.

CDR3 protein: CAWRISGRETQYF. CDR3 sequence (DNA): TGTGCCTGGAGGATTAGCGGGAGGGAGACCCAGTACTTC. This chain uses TRBV30 with TRBJ2-5; 10 nucleotides line up with TRBD2. The V and J ends lost 3 bases and 5 bases, in that order; junction bases with no gene match: 3. The CDR3 is 13 residues long. In germline, CDR1 is GTSNPN, CDR2 SVGIG (reference sequence). Full variable domain (missing parts from reference TRBV30 and TRBJ2-5): SQTIHQWPATLVQPVGSPLSLECTVEGTSNPNLYWYRQAAGRGLQLLFYSVGIGQISSEVPQNLSASRPQDRQFILSSKKLLLSDSGFYLCAWRISGRETQYFGPGTRLLVL.

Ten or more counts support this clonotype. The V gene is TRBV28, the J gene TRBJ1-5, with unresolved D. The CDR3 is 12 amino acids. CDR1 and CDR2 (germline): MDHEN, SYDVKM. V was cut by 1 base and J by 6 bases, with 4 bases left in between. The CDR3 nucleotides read TGTGCCAGCAGTTTATCTACTCAGCCCCAGCATTTT. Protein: CASSLSTQPQHF.

Written as DNA, the CDR3 is TGCGCCAGCACCGACAGCATGAACACTGAAGCTTTCTTT. It encodes CASTDSMNTEAFF. The rearrangement joins TRBV5-1 to TRBJ1-1, with a weak D call TRBD1 (5 bases). The CDR3 is made up of 13 amino acids. CDR1 is SGHRS, CDR2 YFSETQ, per germline. The V end lost 6 bases, the J end lost 0 bases, and 9 bases lay between the germline ends.

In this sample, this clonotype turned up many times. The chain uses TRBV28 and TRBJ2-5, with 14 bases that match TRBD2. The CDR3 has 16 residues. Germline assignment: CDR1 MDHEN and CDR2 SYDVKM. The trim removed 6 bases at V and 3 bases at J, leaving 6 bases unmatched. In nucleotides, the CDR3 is TGTGCCAGCAGGACCGCGGGACTAGCGGGAGAAGAGACCCAGTACTTC. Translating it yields CASRTAGLAGEETQYF.

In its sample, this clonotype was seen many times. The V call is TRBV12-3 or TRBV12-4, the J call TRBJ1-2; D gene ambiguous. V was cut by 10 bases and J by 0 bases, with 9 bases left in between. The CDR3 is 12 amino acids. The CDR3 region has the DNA TGTGCCACCAACCCTACTAACTATGGCTACACCTTC. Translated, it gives CATNPTNYGYTF.

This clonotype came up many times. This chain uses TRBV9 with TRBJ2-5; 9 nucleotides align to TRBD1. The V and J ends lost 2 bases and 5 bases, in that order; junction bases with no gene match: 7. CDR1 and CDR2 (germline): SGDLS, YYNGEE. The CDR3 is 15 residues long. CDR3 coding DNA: TGTGCCAGCAGCGTCACAGGGGGCGCTGGGGAGACCCAGTACTTC. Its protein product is CASSVTGGAGETQYF.

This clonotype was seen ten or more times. This CDR3 reads CASSGGARGANTEAFF. CDR3 DNA: TGTGCCAGCAGTGGCGGGGCGAGGGGCGCGAACACTGAAGCTTTCTTT. The chain combines TRBV25-1 with TRBJ1-1, with a possible D match to TRBD1 (5 bases). The CDR3 totals 16 residues. The germline CDR1 and CDR2 sequences are MGHDK and SYGVNS. Trimming took 4 bases from V and 1 from J, leaving 16 bases between them.

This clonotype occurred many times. The CDR3 bases are TGCAGTGCTAGAGATTCCGTAACCTACGAGCAGTACTTC. Translated, it gives CSARDSVTYEQYF. This sequence joins TRBV20-1 and TRBJ2-7; D remains unclear. The CDR3 length is 13 residues. The germline V gene has CDR1 DFQATT and CDR2 SNEGSKA (reference sequence). Trimming pared 0 bases from V and 2 bases from J, leaving 8 bases between.

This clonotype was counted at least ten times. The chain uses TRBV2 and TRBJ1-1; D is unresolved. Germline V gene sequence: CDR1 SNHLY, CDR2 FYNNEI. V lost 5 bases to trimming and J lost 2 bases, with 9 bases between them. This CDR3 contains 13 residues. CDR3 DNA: TGTGCCAGCAGTACGGAGGGCAACACTGAAGCTTTCTTT. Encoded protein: CASSTEGNTEAFF.

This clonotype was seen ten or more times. The CDR3 protein is CSARYGTSGRYEQYF. In DNA form, the CDR3 reads TGCAGTGCTAGATACGGGACTAGCGGGAGGTACGAGCAGTACTTC. The chain recombines TRBV20-1 with TRBJ2-7, with TRBD2 identical over 15 bases. V was clipped by 2 bases and J by 4 bases; unmatched bases: 3. The germline gives CDR1 DFQATT, CDR2 SNEGSKA (reference sequence). The CDR3 extends over 15 amino acids.

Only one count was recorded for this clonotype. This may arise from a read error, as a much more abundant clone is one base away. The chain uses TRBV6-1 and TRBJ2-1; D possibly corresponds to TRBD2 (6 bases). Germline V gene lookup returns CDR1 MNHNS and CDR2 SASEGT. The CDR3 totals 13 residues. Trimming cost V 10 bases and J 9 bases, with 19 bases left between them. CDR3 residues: CATKKIGGSEQFF. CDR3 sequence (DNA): TGTGCCACCAAGAAGATCGGAGGGAGTGAGCAGTTCTTC.

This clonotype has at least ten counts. DNA for the CDR3: TGTGCCAGTAGGACAGGGACCTTTCCAGGCTACACCTTC. This gives the protein CASRTGTFPGYTF. This chain joins TRBV28 and TRBJ1-2; TRBD1 aligns across 8 bases. The V gene end was trimmed by 9 bases and the J gene end by 8 bases; junction bases not matched to a gene: 11. CDR1 and CDR2 from the germline V gene are MDHEN and SYDVKM. This CDR3 spans 13 amino acids.

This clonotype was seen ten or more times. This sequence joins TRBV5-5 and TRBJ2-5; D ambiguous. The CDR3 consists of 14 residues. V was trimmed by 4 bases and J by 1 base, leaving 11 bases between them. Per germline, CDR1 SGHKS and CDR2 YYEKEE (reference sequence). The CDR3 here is CASSPDYSQETQYF. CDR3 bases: TGTGCCAGCAGCCCGGATTATAGCCAAGAGACCCAGTACTTC.

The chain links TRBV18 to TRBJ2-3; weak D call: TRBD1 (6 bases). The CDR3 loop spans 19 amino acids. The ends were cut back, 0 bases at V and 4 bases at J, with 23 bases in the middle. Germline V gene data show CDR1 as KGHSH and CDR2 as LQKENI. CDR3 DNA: TGTGCCAGCTCACCACCGGGCTGGGACAAGACCACCATCGCAGATACGCAGTATTTT. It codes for CASSPPGWDKTTIADTQYF.

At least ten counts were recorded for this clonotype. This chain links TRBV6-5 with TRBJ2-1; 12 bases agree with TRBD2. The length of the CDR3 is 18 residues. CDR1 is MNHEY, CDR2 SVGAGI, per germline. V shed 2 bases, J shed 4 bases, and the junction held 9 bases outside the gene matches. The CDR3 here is CASSYPSASGRAYNEQFF. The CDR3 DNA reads TGTGCCAGCAGTTACCCCTCGGCTAGCGGGAGGGCATACAATGAGCAGTTCTTC.

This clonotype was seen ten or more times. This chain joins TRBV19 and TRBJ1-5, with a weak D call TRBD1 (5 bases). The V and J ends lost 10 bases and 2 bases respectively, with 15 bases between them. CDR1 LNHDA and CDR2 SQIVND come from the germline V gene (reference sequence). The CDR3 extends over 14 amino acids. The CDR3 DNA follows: TGTGCCACTCAGCGGGGGGGAGGCAATCAGCCCCAGCATTTT. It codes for CATQRGGGNQPQHF.

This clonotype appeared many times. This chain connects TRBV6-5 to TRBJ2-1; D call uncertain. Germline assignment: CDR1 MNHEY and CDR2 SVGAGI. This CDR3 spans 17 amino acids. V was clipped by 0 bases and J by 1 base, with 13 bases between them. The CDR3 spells CASSYSPFHNSYNEQFF. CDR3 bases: TGTGCCAGCAGTTACTCCCCCTTCCACAATTCCTACAATGAGCAGTTCTTC.

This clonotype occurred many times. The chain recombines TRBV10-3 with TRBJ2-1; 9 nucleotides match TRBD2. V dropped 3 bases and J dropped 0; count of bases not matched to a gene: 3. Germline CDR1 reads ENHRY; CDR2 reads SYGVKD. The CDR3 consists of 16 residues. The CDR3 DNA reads TGTGCCATCAGTGAACTAGCGGGTTACTCCTACAATGAGCAGTTCTTC. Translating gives CAISELAGYSYNEQFF.

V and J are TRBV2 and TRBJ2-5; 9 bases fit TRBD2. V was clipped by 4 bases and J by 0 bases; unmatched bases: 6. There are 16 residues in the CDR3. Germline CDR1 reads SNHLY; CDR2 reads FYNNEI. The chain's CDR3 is CASSGRIAGDQETQYF. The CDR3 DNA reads TGTGCCAGCAGTGGTCGGATAGCGGGAGACCAAGAGACCCAGTACTTC.

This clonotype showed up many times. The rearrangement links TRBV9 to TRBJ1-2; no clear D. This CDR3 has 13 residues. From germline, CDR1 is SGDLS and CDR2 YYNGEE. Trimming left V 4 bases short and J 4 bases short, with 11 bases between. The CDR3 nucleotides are TGTGCCAGCAGCCCCGGACTGTTCTATGGCTACACCTTC. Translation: CASSPGLFYGYTF.

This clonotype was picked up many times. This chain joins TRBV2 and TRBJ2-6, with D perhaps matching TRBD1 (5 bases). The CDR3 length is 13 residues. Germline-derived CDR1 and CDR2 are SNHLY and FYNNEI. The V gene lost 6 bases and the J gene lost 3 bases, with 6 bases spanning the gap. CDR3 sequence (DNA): TGTGCCAGCAGAGGGGTTGGGGCCAACGTCCTGACTTTC. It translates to CASRGVGANVLTF.